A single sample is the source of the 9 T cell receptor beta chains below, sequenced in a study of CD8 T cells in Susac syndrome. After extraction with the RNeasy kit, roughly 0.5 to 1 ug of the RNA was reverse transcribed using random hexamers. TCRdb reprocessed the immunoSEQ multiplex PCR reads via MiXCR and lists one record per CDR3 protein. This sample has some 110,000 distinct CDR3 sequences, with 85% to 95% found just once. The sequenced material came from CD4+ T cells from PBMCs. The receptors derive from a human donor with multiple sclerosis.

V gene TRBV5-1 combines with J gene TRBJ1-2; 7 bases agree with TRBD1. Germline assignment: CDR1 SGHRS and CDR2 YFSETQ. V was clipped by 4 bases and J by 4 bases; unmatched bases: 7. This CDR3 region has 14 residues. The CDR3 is CASSRLQGSYGYTF. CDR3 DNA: TGCGCCAGCAGCCGCCTACAGGGGTCCTATGGCTACACCTTC.

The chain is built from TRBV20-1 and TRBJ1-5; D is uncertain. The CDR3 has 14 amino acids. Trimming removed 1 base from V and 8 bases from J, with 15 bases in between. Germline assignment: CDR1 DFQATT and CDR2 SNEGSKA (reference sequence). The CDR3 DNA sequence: TGCAGTGCTAGAGCCAGGACGGCCAGCGAGCCCCAGCATTTT. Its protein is CSARARTASEPQHF.

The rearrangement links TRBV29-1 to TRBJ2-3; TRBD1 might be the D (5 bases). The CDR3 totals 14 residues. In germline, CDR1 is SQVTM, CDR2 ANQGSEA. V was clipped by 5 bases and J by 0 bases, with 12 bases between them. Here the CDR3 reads CSVLTTGSTDTQYF. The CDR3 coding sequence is TGCAGCGTTCTCACTACAGGTAGCACAGATACGCAGTATTTT.

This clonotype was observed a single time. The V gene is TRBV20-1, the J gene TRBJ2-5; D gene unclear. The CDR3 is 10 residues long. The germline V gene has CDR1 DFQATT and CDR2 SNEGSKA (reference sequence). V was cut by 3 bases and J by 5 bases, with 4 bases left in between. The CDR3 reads CSASGETQYF. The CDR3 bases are TGCAGTGCTAGTGGGGAGACCCAGTACTTC.

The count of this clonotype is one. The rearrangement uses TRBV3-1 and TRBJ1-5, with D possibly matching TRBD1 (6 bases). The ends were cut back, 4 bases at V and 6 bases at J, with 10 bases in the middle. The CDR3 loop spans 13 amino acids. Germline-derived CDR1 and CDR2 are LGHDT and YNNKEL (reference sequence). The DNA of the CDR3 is TGTGCCAGCAGCCGACAGGTGGGTCAGCCCCAGCATTTT. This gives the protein CASSRQVGQPQHF.

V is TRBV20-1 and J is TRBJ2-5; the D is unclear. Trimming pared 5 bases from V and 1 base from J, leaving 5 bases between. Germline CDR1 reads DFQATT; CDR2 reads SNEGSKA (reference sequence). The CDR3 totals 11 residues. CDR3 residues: CSAESQETQYF. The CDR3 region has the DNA TGCAGTGCTGAGTCCCAAGAGACCCAGTACTTC.

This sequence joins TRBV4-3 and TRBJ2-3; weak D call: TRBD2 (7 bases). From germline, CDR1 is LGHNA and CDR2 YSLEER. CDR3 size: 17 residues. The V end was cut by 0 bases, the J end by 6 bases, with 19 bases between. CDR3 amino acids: CASSQDPTFGRGDTQYF. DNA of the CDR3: TGCGCCAGCAGCCAAGATCCGACCTTTGGGAGGGGGGATACGCAGTATTTT.

Written as DNA, the CDR3 is TGTGCCAGCAGGAGATACAGACAGTTTTCTCGCAATCAGCCCCAGCATTTT. Its protein product is CASRRYRQFSRNQPQHF. The J gene is TRBJ1-5, the V gene TRBV28; a possible D gene is TRBD1 (5 bases). CDR1 is MDHEN and CDR2 is SYDVKM in the germline V gene. CDR3 length equals 17 residues. The ends were cut back, 6 bases at V and 2 bases at J, with 20 bases in the middle.

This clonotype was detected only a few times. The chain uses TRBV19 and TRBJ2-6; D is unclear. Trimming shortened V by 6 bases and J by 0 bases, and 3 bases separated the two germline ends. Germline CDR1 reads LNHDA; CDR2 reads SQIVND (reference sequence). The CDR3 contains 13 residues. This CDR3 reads CASRSSGANVLTF. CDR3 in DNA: TGTGCCAGTAGGAGCTCTGGGGCCAACGTCCTGACTTTC.